The 24 T cell receptor beta chains below all came from one sample that was sequenced in a study of T cell repertoires in cytomegalovirus infection. Each CDR3 protein gets one entry after TCRdb re-called the reads with MiXCR. The top ten clones hold just under 45% of a sample with hundreds of thousands of distinct CDR3 sequences, approximately 46% of them seen once. What these receptors recognize is not known. The starting material was cultured PBMCs, obtained from culture after CMV antigen stimulation. These receptor sequences come from a human donor in good health (CMV status not recorded). Some clones in this sample may be carry-over from other donors' samples.

The chain combines TRBV10-3 with TRBJ1-4; possible D gene TRBD1, 5 bases. The V end lost 3 bases, the J end lost 5 bases, and 7 bases lay between the germline ends. Germline-derived CDR1 and CDR2 are ENHRY and SYGVKD. This CDR3 is built from 13 residues. The CDR3 here is CAISEGTNEKLFF. CDR3 nucleotides: TGTGCCATCAGTGAAGGGACGAATGAAAAACTGTTTTTT.

The gene calls are TRBV6-6 and TRBJ1-1, with D hard to call. Germline loops: CDR1 MNHNY, CDR2 SVGAGI (reference sequence). The CDR3 has 18 amino acids. Trimming pared 0 bases from V and 2 bases from J, leaving 19 bases between. The CDR3 here is CASSYSTQVLLGNTEAFF. CDR3 coding DNA: TGTGCCAGCAGTTACTCGACGCAAGTCCTGCTAGGAAACACTGAAGCTTTCTTT.

V and J are TRBV6-2 or TRBV6-3 and TRBJ2-5; possible D gene TRBD1, 6 bases. Trimming took 3 bases from V and 5 from J, leaving 19 bases between them. CDR3 length equals 16 residues. Germline CDR1 is MNHEY and CDR2 is SVGEGT. CDR3 sequence: CASSYPRGGLDETQYF. The CDR3 DNA follows: TGTGCCAGCAGTTATCCCAGAGGGGGTCTGGATGAGACCCAGTACTTC.

This sequence joins TRBV12-3 or TRBV12-4 and TRBJ1-5; D gene unclear. V gave up 3 bases and J gave up 6 bases, with 12 bases separating them. This CDR3 has 14 residues. The CDR3 loop reads CASSFGMAPQPQHF. CDR3 coding DNA: TGTGCCAGCAGTTTCGGCATGGCCCCTCAGCCCCAGCATTTT.

The rearrangement uses TRBV28 and TRBJ2-1; weak D call: TRBD1 (6 bases). This CDR3 region has 15 residues. Trimming removed 6 bases from V and 1 base from J, with 13 bases in between. The germline V gene has CDR1 MDHEN and CDR2 SYDVKM. CDR3 DNA sequence: TGTGCCAGCAGGCCAGGGGACGGTTCCTACAATGAGCAGTTCTTC. Translated: CASRPGDGSYNEQFF.

The J gene is TRBJ1-4, the V gene TRBV4-2; 8 nucleotides align to TRBD1. Germline V CDR1 and CDR2: LGHNA, YNFKEQ. With V trimmed by 1 base and J by 13 bases, 11 bases remained unmatched. This CDR3 has 15 residues. CDR3 in DNA: TGTGCCAGCAGCCAAGCCGGACAGGGCGAGAAGGCACTGTTTTTT. Its protein is CASSQAGQGEKALFF.

This clonotype was seen a handful of times. The rearrangement links TRBV7-8 to TRBJ1-4; 10 nucleotides match TRBD1. The V segment lost 5 bases and the J segment 2 bases; nucleotides outside the gene matches: 8. Germline V gene lookup returns CDR1 SGHVS and CDR2 FQNEAQ. There are 17 residues in the CDR3. The CDR3 loop reads CASSPRTGGLTNEKLFF. DNA of the CDR3: TGTGCCAGCAGCCCGCGGACAGGGGGTCTTACTAATGAAAAACTGTTTTTT.

V is TRBV7-3 and J is TRBJ2-7; D is possibly TRBD1 or TRBD2 (5 bases each). Germline V gene sequence: CDR1 SGHTA, CDR2 FQGTGA. The CDR3 length is 14 residues. V was clipped by 8 bases and J by 7 bases, with 21 bases between them. This chain's CDR3 is CASHPWGRGNEQYF. The CDR3 region has the DNA TGTGCCAGCCACCCTTGGGGACGGGGTAATGAGCAGTACTTC. The variable domain in full, with the rest retrieved from reference TRBV7-3 and TRBJ2-7, is GAGVSQTPSNKVTEKGKYVELRCDPISGHTALYWYRQSLGQGPEFLIYFQGTGAADDSGLPNDRFFAVRPEGSVSTLKIQRTERGDSAVYLCASHPWGRGNEQYFGPGTRLTVT.

This clonotype was counted only a few times. V and J are TRBV7-2 and TRBJ2-7; D remains unclear. Germline V gives CDR1 SGHTA, CDR2 FQGNSA. Trimming took 3 bases from V and 4 from J, leaving 13 bases between them. There are 14 residues in the CDR3. The CDR3 DNA is TGTGCCAGCAGCTTCACGGAGCCTGGGTACGAGCAGTACTTC. Its translation is CASSFTEPGYEQYF. The complete variable domain, with remaining parts taken from reference TRBV7-2 and TRBJ2-7, reads GAGVSQSPSNKVTEKGKDVELRCDPISGHTALYWYRQSLGQGLEFLIYFQGNSAPDKSGLPSDRFSAERTGGSVSTLTIQRTQQEDSAVYLCASSFTEPGYEQYFGPGTRLTVT.

V gene TRBV20-1 combines with J gene TRBJ2-3; 10 bases line up with TRBD2. Germline V gene data show CDR1 as DFQATT and CDR2 as SNEGSKA (reference sequence). V lost 1 base to trimming and J lost 6 bases; unmatched junction nucleotides: 7. The CDR3 covers 15 residues. This chain's CDR3 is CSARGPGLALDTQYF. The CDR3 DNA reads TGCAGTGCTAGAGGACCGGGACTAGCGTTGGATACGCAGTATTTT.

The V call is TRBV15, the J call TRBJ1-4; D uncertain. The V gene lost 8 bases and the J gene lost 4 bases, with 14 bases spanning the gap. CDR1 is LNHNV and CDR2 is YYDKDF in the germline V gene (reference sequence). The CDR3 is 14 residues long. CDR3 sequence (DNA): TGTGCCACCGGGTTTGTCAGCCGTAATGAAAAACTGTTTTTT. Encoded protein: CATGFVSRNEKLFF.

The CDR3 reads CASSSGLAKTETQYF. The DNA for the CDR3 is TGTGCCAGCTCATCGGGACTAGCGAAAACAGAGACCCAGTACTTC. The chain is built from TRBV18 and TRBJ2-5, with 10 bases matching TRBD2. The germline CDR1 and CDR2 sequences are KGHSH and LQKENI. V lost 5 bases, J lost 4 bases, and 7 bases stayed unmatched. CDR3 length: 15 amino acids.

The chain carries TRBV12-3 or TRBV12-4 and TRBJ2-3, with D tentatively TRBD2 (6 bases). The CDR3 is 15 amino acids. V was shortened by 0 bases and J by 4 bases, with 11 bases between the two germline ends. CDR3 in amino acids: CASSLAGGASDTQYF. CDR3 DNA: TGTGCCAGCAGTTTAGCGGGGGGAGCTTCAGATACGCAGTATTTT.

The chain has TRBV7-6 and TRBJ2-3, with a possible D match to TRBD2 (6 bases). Trimming shortened V by 5 bases and J by 3 bases, and 15 bases separated the two germline ends. The germline V gene has CDR1 SGHVS and CDR2 FNYEAQ. This CDR3 is built from 15 residues. The CDR3 protein is CASSDPGLETDTQYF. In DNA form, the CDR3 reads TGTGCCAGCAGCGATCCGGGACTGGAGACAGATACGCAGTATTTT.

This clonotype was counted between two and nine times. V gene TRBV7-2 combines with J gene TRBJ2-2; TRBD2 might be the D (7 bases). The CDR3 runs 14 residues. Trimming pared 8 bases from V and 5 bases from J, leaving 15 bases between. Germline lookup yields CDR1 SGHTA and CDR2 FQGNSA. The CDR3 sequence: CASGEGGATGELFF. The CDR3 DNA reads as TGTGCCAGCGGGGAGGGGGGGGCAACCGGGGAGCTGTTTTTT.

The rearrangement links TRBV7-8 to TRBJ2-1; 13 bases are shared with TRBD2. Germline V gene lookup returns CDR1 SGHVS and CDR2 FQNEAQ. V was clipped by 4 bases and J by 4 bases; unmatched bases: 4. This CDR3 region has 16 residues. This chain's CDR3 is CASSSTSGGTYNEQFF. The CDR3 nucleotides are TGTGCCAGCAGCTCGACTAGCGGGGGGACATACAATGAGCAGTTCTTC.

The chain combines TRBV7-6 with TRBJ2-5; D is possibly TRBD1 or TRBD2 (5 bases each). CDR3 length: 12 residues. Per germline, CDR1 SGHVS and CDR2 FNYEAQ. Trimming removed 6 bases at V and 3 bases at J, with 8 bases between. The CDR3 DNA sequence: TGTGCCAGCAGGACAGCGGAAGAGACCCAGTACTTC. It encodes CASRTAEETQYF.

This clonotype has more than one count but fewer than ten. This chain uses TRBV7-4 with TRBJ2-7; the D is unclear. This CDR3 contains 13 residues. Germline CDR1 SGHVT, CDR2 SQSDAQ. With 5 bases removed from V and 3 bases from J, the gap between germline ends came to 11 bases. Here the CDR3 reads CASSHPTLYEQYF. CDR3 nucleotide sequence: TGTGCCAGCAGCCATCCGACCCTCTACGAGCAGTACTTC.

The chain carries TRBV28 and TRBJ2-7; the D is unclear. This CDR3 has 16 amino acids. V was cut by 3 bases and J by 2 bases, with 17 bases left in between. Per germline, CDR1 MDHEN and CDR2 SYDVKM. CDR3 in amino acids: CASSFDYEEATYEQYF. CDR3 bases: TGTGCCAGCAGTTTCGATTACGAGGAAGCTACCTACGAGCAGTACTTC.

The chain carries TRBV6-5 and TRBJ2-1; no reliable D call. This CDR3 contains 14 residues. Trimming cost V 7 bases and J 7 bases, with 17 bases left between them. Germline CDR1 and CDR2: MNHEY and SVGAGI. CDR3 protein: CASTKGNPGNEQFF. The CDR3 DNA follows: TGTGCCAGCACCAAAGGAAACCCCGGAAATGAGCAGTTCTTC.

The V call is TRBV5-6, the J call TRBJ2-7; a weak D match, TRBD1 (6 bases). The CDR3 runs 13 residues. The germline CDR1 and CDR2 sequences are SGHDT and YYEEEE. The V gene lost 5 bases and the J gene lost 3 bases, with 12 bases spanning the gap. CDR3 protein: CASRNRGNYEQYF. The CDR3 DNA reads as TGTGCCAGCAGGAATAGGGGGAACTACGAGCAGTACTTC.

This clonotype was seen a handful of times. The genes are TRBV6-1 and TRBJ2-3; D may be TRBD1 (5 bases). Deletions cut 2 bases from V and 1 base from J, with 10 bases between. CDR1 is MNHNS and CDR2 is SASEGT in the germline V gene. CDR3 length: 15 amino acids. CDR3 sequence (DNA): TGTGCCAGCAGTGAATTGCAGGGCCGCACAGATACGCAGTATTTT. Protein product: CASSELQGRTDTQYF.

This clonotype was counted a few times. In nucleotides, the CDR3 is TGTGCCAGCAGGGCTCTGGGATTGAATAGCGGGCGACGAGATACGCAGTATTTT. This codes for CASRALGLNSGRRDTQYF. J is TRBJ2-3 and V is TRBV6-5, with 7 positions matching TRBD2. Losses at the gene ends were 6 bases for V and 5 bases for J; bases not matched to a gene: 20. The CDR3 loop spans 18 amino acids. Germline CDR1 is MNHEY and CDR2 is SVGAGI.

This clonotype was seen once. This chain uses TRBV2 with TRBJ2-3; D may be TRBD1 (6 bases). The CDR3 spans 15 residues. Germline V gene sequence: CDR1 SNHLY, CDR2 FYNNEI. Between the trimmed V and J ends, which lost 6 bases and 0 bases, there was a span of 13 bases. The DNA for the CDR3 is TGTGCCAGCAGCGTACAGGGTAGGAGCACAGATACGCAGTATTTT. It specifies CASSVQGRSTDTQYF.